Listed here are 2 T cell receptor beta chains from one sample, sequenced in a study of CD8 T cells in Susac syndrome. Random hexamers were used to reverse transcribe an amount of about 0.5 to 1 ug RNA. Each CDR3 protein is one row after TCRdb ran MiXCR on the immunoSEQ multiplex PCR reads. The table has about 140,000 distinct CDR3 sequences, more than 85% seen once; the top ten hold 0.14%. The sequenced material came from CD4+ T cells from PBMCs. The receptors come from a human donor with Susac syndrome.

J is TRBJ2-3 and V is TRBV14; 10 bases align to TRBD1. The CDR3 is 16 amino acids. The trim removed 1 base at V and 2 bases at J, leaving 3 bases unmatched. The germline CDR1 and CDR2 sequences are SGHDN and FVKESK. The CDR3 here is CASSQGDRGFTDTQYF. DNA for the CDR3: TGTGCCAGCAGCCAAGGGGACAGGGGATTCACAGATACGCAGTATTTT.

This clonotype has just one count. The chain uses TRBV9 and TRBJ2-1, with 10 bases matching TRBD2. The V segment lost 2 bases and the J segment 2 bases; nucleotides outside the gene matches: 4. Germline V gene lookup returns CDR1 SGDLS and CDR2 YYNGEE. The CDR3 is 16 amino acids. CDR3 residues: CASSVTGTSAYNEQFF. CDR3 bases: TGTGCCAGCAGCGTCACCGGGACTAGCGCCTACAATGAGCAGTTCTTC.